This is a list of T cell receptor beta chains from one sample in a study of blood T cell repertoires in COVID-19. The table came from immunoSEQ multiplex PCR; TCRdb's copy has only in-frame clones and leaves some out. The table has more than 85,000 clones, roughly 80% seen once. Sequenced material: peripheral blood. These receptors were taken from a human donor in a cohort sampled during active COVID-19. Each CDR3 is given with its conserved first and last residue. Each record gives: clone size, CDR3 length, V gene, J gene, CDR3 protein. Clone sizes are given selectively: once, few, many, or a class where the clone is expanded.

abundance: .
len: 15
v_gene: TRBV4-1
j_gene: TRBJ1-4
CDR3aa: CASSPSVLSNEKLFF

abundance: .
len: 15
v_gene: TRBV7-8
j_gene: TRBJ2-1
CDR3aa: CASSSRQGAVNEQFF

abundance: .
len: 17
v_gene: TRBV4-2
j_gene: TRBJ2-1
CDR3aa: CASSQRVGGSGVYEQFF

abundance: once
len: 16
v_gene: TRBV27
j_gene: TRBJ2-1
CDR3aa: CASSLLGQGGYNEQFF

abundance: few
len: 14
v_gene: TRBV19
j_gene: TRBJ2-7
CDR3aa: CASSIDRGTYEQYF

abundance: .
len: 14
v_gene: TRBV7-3
j_gene: TRBJ2-1
CDR3aa: CASSLMPSLNEQFF

abundance: .
len: 15
v_gene: TRBV12-5
j_gene: TRBJ1-1
CDR3aa: CASRYSSSGLREAFF

abundance: once
len: 12
v_gene: TRBV21-1
j_gene: TRBJ1-2
CDR3aa: CASSKDGNGYTF

abundance: few
len: 14
v_gene: TRBV4-3
j_gene: TRBJ1-5
CDR3aa: CASSQSRRTTPQHF

abundance: .
len: 16
v_gene: TRBV5-5
j_gene: TRBJ2-3
CDR3aa: CASSLYSGGPTDTQYF

abundance: .
len: 14
v_gene: TRBV6-2/TRBV6-3
j_gene: TRBJ1-1
CDR3aa: CASRYRRGSTEAFF

abundance: .
len: 15
v_gene: TRBV5-1
j_gene: TRBJ1-6
CDR3aa: CASSLTTGENSPLHF

abundance: .
len: 14
v_gene: TRBV18
j_gene: TRBJ1-2
CDR3aa: CASSPKDRGPGYTF

abundance: .
len: 15
v_gene: TRBV2
j_gene: TRBJ1-4
CDR3aa: CASRDPDRAAGKLFF

abundance: .
len: 14
v_gene: TRBV6-6
j_gene: TRBJ2-1
CDR3aa: CASTEDPPGDEQFF

abundance: .
len: 15
v_gene: TRBV5-6
j_gene: TRBJ1-2
CDR3aa: CASSTRWGGPNGYTF

abundance: once
len: 13
v_gene: TRBV7-3
j_gene: TRBJ2-1
CDR3aa: CASSLSTDSEQFF

abundance: .
len: 15
v_gene: TRBV5-1
j_gene: TRBJ2-3
CDR3aa: CASSFGGGRGDTQYF

abundance: .
len: 15
v_gene: TRBV7-2
j_gene: TRBJ2-1
CDR3aa: CASSALAGGNNEQFF

abundance: .
len: 14
v_gene: TRBV11-3
j_gene: TRBJ2-1
CDR3aa: CASSLGGGGSEQFF

abundance: .
len: 12
v_gene: TRBV12-3/TRBV12-4
j_gene: TRBJ2-3
CDR3aa: CASTRDTDTQYF

abundance: .
len: 14
v_gene: TRBV5-4
j_gene: TRBJ2-1
CDR3aa: CASSLPSPYNEQFF

abundance: .
len: 13
v_gene: TRBV5-4
j_gene: TRBJ2-1
CDR3aa: CASSLQGASEQFF

abundance: .
len: 14
v_gene: TRBV21-1
j_gene: TRBJ1-1
CDR3aa: CASSIGGKNTEAFF

abundance: .
len: 13
v_gene: TRBV11-1
j_gene: TRBJ1-2
CDR3aa: CASSSSANYGYTF

abundance: .
len: 14
v_gene: TRBV11-1
j_gene: TRBJ2-7
CDR3aa: CASSIQVNAYEQYF

abundance: .
len: 10
v_gene: TRBV2
j_gene: TRBJ2-7
CDR3aa: CASSLYEQYF

abundance: .
len: 13
v_gene: TRBV5-5
j_gene: TRBJ2-5
CDR3aa: CASSLYVHEAQYF

abundance: .
len: 13
v_gene: TRBV28
j_gene: TRBJ2-7
CDR3aa: CASSLRGWLEQYF

abundance: .
len: 16
v_gene: TRBV24-1
j_gene: TRBJ2-2
CDR3aa: CATSDLGAQGTGELFF

abundance: .
len: 16
v_gene: TRBV6-1
j_gene: TRBJ2-3
CDR3aa: CASSEGYRGGTDTQYF

abundance: .
len: 14
v_gene: TRBV15
j_gene: TRBJ2-7
CDR3aa: CATRLRRGAYEQYF

abundance: .
len: 14
v_gene: TRBV5-1
j_gene: TRBJ1-4
CDR3aa: CASSVAATNEKLFF

abundance: few
len: 12
v_gene: TRBV7-9
j_gene: TRBJ2-7
CDR3aa: CASSYLTGEQYF

abundance: .
len: 15
v_gene: TRBV5-1
j_gene: TRBJ1-5
CDR3aa: CASSLVAGPNQPQHF

abundance: .
len: 12
v_gene: TRBV18
j_gene: TRBJ2-7
CDR3aa: CASSPAGYEQYF

abundance: .
len: 14
v_gene: TRBV7-9
j_gene: TRBJ2-1
CDR3aa: CASSLAGSYNEQFF

abundance: few
len: 15
v_gene: TRBV7-2
j_gene: TRBJ2-2
CDR3aa: CASSSYRGLSGELFF

abundance: .
len: 15
v_gene: TRBV7-8
j_gene: TRBJ1-2
CDR3aa: CASSSHPGQGYGYTF

abundance: few
len: 16
v_gene: TRBV6-2/TRBV6-3
j_gene: TRBJ2-1
CDR3aa: CASSYNGGAGGNEQFF

abundance: .
len: 16
v_gene: TRBV11-2
j_gene: TRBJ2-7
CDR3aa: CASSLDPGTGRHEQYF

abundance: .
len: 14
v_gene: TRBV27
j_gene: TRBJ2-3
CDR3aa: CASSWGRGTDTQYF